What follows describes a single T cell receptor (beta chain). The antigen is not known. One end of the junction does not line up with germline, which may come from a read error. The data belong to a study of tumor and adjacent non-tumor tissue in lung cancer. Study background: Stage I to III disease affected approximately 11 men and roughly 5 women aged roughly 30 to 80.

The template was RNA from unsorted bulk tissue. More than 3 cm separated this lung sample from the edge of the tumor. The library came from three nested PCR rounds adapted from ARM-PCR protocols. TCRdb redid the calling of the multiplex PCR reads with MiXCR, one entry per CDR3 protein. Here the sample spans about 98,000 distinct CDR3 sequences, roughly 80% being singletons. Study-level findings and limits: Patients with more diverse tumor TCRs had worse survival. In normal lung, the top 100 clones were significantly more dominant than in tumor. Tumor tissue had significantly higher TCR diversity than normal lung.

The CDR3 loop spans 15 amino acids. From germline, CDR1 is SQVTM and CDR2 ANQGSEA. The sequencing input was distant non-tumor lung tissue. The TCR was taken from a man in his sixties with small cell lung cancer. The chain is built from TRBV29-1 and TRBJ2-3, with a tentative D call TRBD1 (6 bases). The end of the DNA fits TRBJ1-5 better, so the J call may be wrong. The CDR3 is CSVLTWGGGTDTQHF. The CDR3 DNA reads TGTAGCGTGTTAACCTGGGGGGGGGGCACAGATACGCAGCATTTT.